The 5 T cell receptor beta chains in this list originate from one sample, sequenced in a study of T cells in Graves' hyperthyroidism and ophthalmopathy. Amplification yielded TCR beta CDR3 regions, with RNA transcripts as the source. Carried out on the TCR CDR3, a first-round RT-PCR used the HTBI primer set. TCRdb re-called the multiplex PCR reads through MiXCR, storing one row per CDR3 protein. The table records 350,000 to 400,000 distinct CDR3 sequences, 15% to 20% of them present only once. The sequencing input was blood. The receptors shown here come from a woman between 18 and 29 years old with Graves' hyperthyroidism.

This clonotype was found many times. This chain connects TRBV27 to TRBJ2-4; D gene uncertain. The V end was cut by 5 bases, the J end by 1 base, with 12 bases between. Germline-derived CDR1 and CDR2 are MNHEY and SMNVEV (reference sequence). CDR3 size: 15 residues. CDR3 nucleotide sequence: TGTGCCAGCAGTCCCCTTGTTATTGCCAAAAACATTCAGTACTTC. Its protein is CASSPLVIAKNIQYF.

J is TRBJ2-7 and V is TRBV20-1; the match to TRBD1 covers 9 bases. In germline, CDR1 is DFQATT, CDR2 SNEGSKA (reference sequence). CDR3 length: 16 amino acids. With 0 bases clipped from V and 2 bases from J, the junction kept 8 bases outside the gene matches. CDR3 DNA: TGCAGTGCTAGAGATGCGGGGACAGGGTGGGCCTACGAGCAGTACTTC. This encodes CSARDAGTGWAYEQYF.

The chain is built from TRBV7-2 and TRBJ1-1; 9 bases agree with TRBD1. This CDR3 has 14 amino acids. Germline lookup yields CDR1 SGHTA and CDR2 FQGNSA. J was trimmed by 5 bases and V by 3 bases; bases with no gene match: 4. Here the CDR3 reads CASSFLGQGTEAFF. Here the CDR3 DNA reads TGTGCCAGCAGCTTCCTAGGACAGGGGACTGAAGCTTTCTTT.

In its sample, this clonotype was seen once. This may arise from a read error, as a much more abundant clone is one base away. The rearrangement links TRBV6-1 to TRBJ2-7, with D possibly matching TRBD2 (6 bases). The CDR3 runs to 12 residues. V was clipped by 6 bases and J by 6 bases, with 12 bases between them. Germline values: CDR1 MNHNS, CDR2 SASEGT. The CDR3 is CASRTEEGEQYF. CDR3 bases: TGTGCCAGCAGAACCGAGGAGGGCGAGCAGTACTTC.

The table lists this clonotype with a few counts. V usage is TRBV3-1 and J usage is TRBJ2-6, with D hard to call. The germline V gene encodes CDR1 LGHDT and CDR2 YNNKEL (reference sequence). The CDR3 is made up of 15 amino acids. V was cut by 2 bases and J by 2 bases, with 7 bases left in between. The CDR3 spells CASSQFEAGANVLTF. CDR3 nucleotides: TGTGCCAGCAGCCAATTTGAAGCTGGGGCCAACGTCCTGACTTTC.